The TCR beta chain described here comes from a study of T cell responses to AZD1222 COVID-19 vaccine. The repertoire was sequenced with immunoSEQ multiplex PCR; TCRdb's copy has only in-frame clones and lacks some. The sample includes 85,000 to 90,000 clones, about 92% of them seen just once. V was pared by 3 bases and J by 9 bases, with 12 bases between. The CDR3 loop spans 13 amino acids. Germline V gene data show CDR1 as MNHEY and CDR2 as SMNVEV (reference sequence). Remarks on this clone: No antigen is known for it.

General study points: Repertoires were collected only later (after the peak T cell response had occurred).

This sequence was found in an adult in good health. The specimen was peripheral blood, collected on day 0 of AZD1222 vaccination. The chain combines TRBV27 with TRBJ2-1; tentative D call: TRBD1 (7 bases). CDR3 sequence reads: CASSFRGVGEQFF. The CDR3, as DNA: TGTGCCAGCAGTTTCAGGGGGGTCGGTGAGCAGTTCTTC.